Below, one TCR beta chain is given with its context. This clonotype came up a few times. Its antigen has not been determined. Qualities for individual bases were not recorded, and no much larger clone is one base off. This entry is derived from a study of blood T cells in healthy people across ages (dated by TCRdb to about 2015). Regarding the study in general: In model experiments, roughly one uniquely barcoded TCR beta cDNA molecule per two T cells was captured by template switching. The study measured age-related changes in TCR beta repertoire diversity using deep sequencing normalized with unique cDNA molecular identifiers. The study analyzed two additional independent replicas of 1 million unique cDNA reads from the same blood draw for two donors, one aged 18 to 30 and one aged 80 or older. To avoid experimental bias, donors of different ages were distributed randomly across sequencing lanes. The donors were divided into four age groups: young (average approximately 17 years), middle-aged (approximately 39), aged (about 61) and long-lived (around 87). Study-wide conclusions, independent of this receptor: Estimates of total diversity from one million sequenced T cells were regarded as lower bounds and underestimates. The long-lived group showed more naive CD4+ T cells, fewer expanded clones and increased TCR diversity than the aged group, suggesting age selection. Because the CMV infection status of the donors was unknown, age-related changes in expanded clonotypes may potentially have been confounded. As age increased, observed TCR beta diversity per million T cells dropped in a roughly linear way, and a significant reduction was already evident by age 40. Bulk unsorted PBMC profiling prevented conclusive comparison of naive and antigen-experienced compartments. A strong correlation was found between observed TCR beta diversity and the percentage of naive T cells measured by flow cytometry.

The CDR3, cysteine through phenylalanine, is 15 amino acids long. This entry keeps only the CDR3 DNA: 45 bases, framed from base 1. The germline V and J ends show losses of 4 bases and 10 bases respectively, and no gene match explains 12 bases of the junction. CDR1 and CDR2, per the germline V gene (reference sequence), are SEHNR and FQNEAQ. The library came from 5' RACE. This sample was sequenced with an Illumina HiSeq 2500. A second PCR of about 6 to 12 cycles was performed with a sample-barcoded 5' primer and a J-beta primer mix. Each TCR beta cDNA molecule received a unique molecular identifier from a template-switch 5' adaptor carrying 12 random nucleotides. Each sample yielded at least 2.5 million CDR3-containing paired-end reads. All of the RNA was converted into first-strand cDNA using the Mint cDNA synthesis kit, with a TRBC-specific oligonucleotide serving as the primer. Following uracil-DNA glycosylase treatment, all cDNA underwent a first 18-cycle PCR with the universal primers M1SS and BC2_uni_R. As for how the authors treated the data: For normalization, 1 million high-quality reads, each with a distinct molecular identifier, were randomly selected from each sample. Reads with shared molecular identifiers were discarded instead of being binned into consensus sequences. CDR3 identification, clonotype clustering and error correction used MiTCR with a Q25 quality threshold and the strictest error-elimination algorithm. Lower-bound total TCR beta diversity was estimated with a nonparametric unseen species model using Euler transformation. The public reads were reanalyzed by TCRdb: fastp trimming at Q25, MiXCR alignment, in-frame beta chains only. Duplicate CDR3 protein sequences are folded into a single record with the most common DNA and genes. TCRdb's processing, not the authors' own work, is the source of the V and J calls. This sample lists approximately 1,100,000 distinct CDR3 sequences; roughly 45% were detected once. Of the sample, approximately 20% falls within the top ten clones.

Donors were around 37 systemically healthy Caucasian individuals from Russia aged roughly 6 to 90 years. Each donor gave about 11 milliliters of peripheral blood, drawn into EDTA-treated Vacutainer tubes. Ficoll-Paque density-gradient centrifugation was used to isolate PBMCs, with at least 6.5 million per sample. Trizol reagent was used to extract total RNA from PBMCs, with at least 5 micrograms per sample. Naive CD45RAhigh/CD27high T cell percentages were measured by flow cytometry on a PBMC aliquot from every donor. This sequence originates from a woman aged 60-70 years in good health. Sequencing was done on a sample of blood. The chain couples TRBV7-9 to TRBJ2-1, with 8 middle bases fitting TRBD2. The sequenced DNA is TGTGCCAGCAGCTCGACTAGCGCCCCGCTGCGGGAGCAGTTCTTC. Its translation is CASSSTSAPLREQFF.